These 8 T cell receptor beta chains share one sample of origin, sequenced in a study of CD8+ T cells in alopecia areata. Sequencing templates came from extracted RNA that was reverse transcribed into cDNA. TCRdb keeps only in-frame clones here, not all; method: immunoSEQ multiplex PCR. In the table there are about 110,000 clones, around 55% of which are singletons. Sample: CD8+ T cells sorted from blood. These receptors came from a human donor in good health.

The gene calls are TRBV27 and TRBJ2-7; perhaps TRBD1 as D (5 bases). Per the germline V gene, CDR1 is MNHEY and CDR2 is SMNVEV (reference sequence). Trimming took off 5 bases at V and 0 bases at J, with 11 bases between the two ends. The CDR3 covers 14 residues. CDR3 residues: CASSLTVFSYEQYF. For the CDR3, the DNA is TGTGCCAGCAGTCTGACAGTGTTCTCCTACGAGCAGTACTTC.

Comments on this clone: This same CDR3 is encoded by further DNA sequences in the sample. The chain is built from TRBV30 and TRBJ2-7; D call uncertain. Germline V gene sequence: CDR1 GTSNPN, CDR2 SVGIG (reference sequence). V lost 0 bases and J lost 2, with 8 bases in between. The CDR3 length is 13 residues. The CDR3 nucleotides are TGTGCCTGGAGTGTGTCGGGCCCCTACGAGCAGTACTTC. Residues: CAWSVSGPYEQYF. The entire variable domain, with the rest obtained from reference TRBV30 and TRBJ2-7, is as follows: SQTIHQWPATLVQPVGSPLSLECTVEGTSNPNLYWYRQAAGRGLQLLFYSVGIGQISSEVPQNLSASRPQDRQFILSSKKLLLSDSGFYLCAWSVSGPYEQYFGPGTRLTVT.

The chain recombines TRBV5-4 with TRBJ1-2; 10 nucleotides align to TRBD1. The CDR3 totals 15 residues. CDR1 and CDR2 from the germline V gene are SGHNT and YYREEE (reference sequence). V lost 4 bases to trimming and J lost 7 bases; unmatched junction nucleotides: 10. The CDR3 region is CASSPGTDRGSGYTF. CDR3 in DNA: TGTGCCAGCAGCCCAGGAACGGACAGGGGGAGTGGCTACACCTTC.

V gene TRBV27 combines with J gene TRBJ1-2; D unresolved. The V gene lost 3 bases and the J gene lost 0 bases, with 23 bases spanning the gap. CDR3 length: 19 amino acids. Looked up from germline, CDR1 is MNHEY and CDR2 is SMNVEV (reference sequence). The CDR3: CASSFLQSFLPTSNYGYTF. For the CDR3, the DNA is TGTGCCAGCAGTTTTTTGCAGAGCTTCCTACCCACCTCTAACTATGGCTACACCTTC.

The table lists this clone with a few counts. The chain is built from TRBV4-1 and TRBJ1-4, with D hard to call. V was clipped by 0 bases and J by 8 bases, with 22 bases between them. CDR1 is MGHRA and CDR2 is YSYEKL in the germline V gene. The CDR3 is 18 amino acids. The CDR3 DNA is TGCGCCAGCAGCCAAGAACGTGAACTGGAGGGATTGGAGGAAAAACTGTTTTTT. It translates to CASSQERELEGLEEKLFF.

Many counts were recorded for this clone. The identical CDR3 is also encoded by other nucleotide sequences in the sample. The V and J genes are TRBV7-9 and TRBJ1-4, with D perhaps TRBD1 (6 bases). The CDR3 has 14 amino acids. Germline CDR1 SEHNR, CDR2 FQNEAQ (reference sequence). Trimming pared 5 bases from V and 3 bases from J, leaving 10 bases between. CDR3 bases: TGTGCCAGCAGCCTAGGACAGTCTAATGAAAAACTGTTTTTT. Translating gives CASSLGQSNEKLFF.

The chain links TRBV11-2 to TRBJ2-5; 8 bases fit TRBD2. Germline V lookup: CDR1 SGHAT, CDR2 FQNNGV. With V trimmed by 7 bases and J by 5 bases, 9 bases remained unmatched. The CDR3 has 14 residues. In DNA, the CDR3 is TGTGCCAGCAAAGTAGCGGGGACGGCGGAGACCCAGTACTTC. This gives the protein CASKVAGTAETQYF.

This chain links TRBV7-2 with TRBJ1-1; unclear D gene. CDR3 length: 16 amino acids. Trimming stripped 1 base from V and 3 bases from J, with 15 bases between. From germline, CDR1 is SGHTA and CDR2 FQGNSA. CDR3 amino acids: CASSLVGPQSDTEAFF. DNA of the CDR3: TGTGCCAGCAGCTTAGTAGGTCCTCAGAGCGACACTGAAGCTTTCTTT.